One sample yielded the 26 T cell receptor beta chains listed below, sequenced in a study of T cells after yellow fever vaccination (dated by TCRdb to between 2019 and 2020). The intended sense of this specimen's treatment or condition label: live attenuated yellow fever vaccine strain. The library came from 5' RACE. The sequencer listed for this sample is Illumina NovaSeq 6000. TCRdb reanalyzed the raw reads on its own, using fastp at Q25 for trimming and MiXCR for clone calling, and kept in-frame beta chains. Under each unique CDR3 protein, matching rows form one entry showing the most common genes and DNA. Present in this sample are around 330,000 distinct CDR3 sequences, roughly 3.5% of which were seen just once. The ten biggest clones cover about a quarter of the sample. The starting material was PBMCs, obtained on the day of the yellow fever booster vaccination. The receptors shown here come from a man aged 18-30 years who received the YFV17D yellow fever vaccine.

The genes are TRBV7-2 and TRBJ2-7; 7 nucleotides line up with TRBD2. Germline assignment: CDR1 SGHTA and CDR2 FQGNSA. The length of the CDR3 is 18 residues. With V trimmed by 1 base and J by 2 bases, 14 bases remained unmatched. CDR3 in amino acids: CASSLVSGGVGGTYEQYF. CDR3 DNA: TGTGCCAGCAGCTTAGTGTCCGGGGGAGTGGGGGGGACCTACGAGCAGTACTTC.

Ten or more counts support this clonotype. The V gene is TRBV7-9, the J gene TRBJ1-1; tentatively, D is TRBD1 (5 bases). The V gene lost 1 base and the J gene lost 1 base, with 7 bases spanning the gap. This CDR3 spans 14 amino acids. Germline V gene sequence: CDR1 SEHNR, CDR2 FQNEAQ (reference sequence). The CDR3 loop reads CASSLVGANTEAFF. DNA for the CDR3: TGTGCCAGCAGCTTAGTTGGGGCGAACACTGAAGCTTTCTTT.

The V gene is TRBV10-3, the J gene TRBJ1-2; TRBD1 matches at 7 bases. CDR3 length equals 13 residues. Germline V gene data show CDR1 as ENHRY and CDR2 as SYGVKD. Losses at the gene ends were 8 bases for V and 9 bases for J; bases not matched to a gene: 12. The CDR3 sequence: CAILGQSVSSYTF. The CDR3 DNA follows: TGTGCCATCCTGGGACAGTCGGTTAGTAGCTACACCTTC.

This clonotype occurred many times. This sequence joins TRBV24-1 and TRBJ2-5; 8 bases match TRBD1. In germline, CDR1 is KGHDR, CDR2 SFDVKD. With V trimmed by 2 bases and J by 5 bases, 9 bases remained unmatched. The CDR3 runs to 16 residues. CDR3 residues: CATSDYPGTGGETQYF. The CDR3, as DNA: TGTGCCACCAGTGATTACCCCGGGACAGGAGGGGAGACCCAGTACTTC.

CDR3 amino acids: CASSQARGAKNIQYF. The CDR3 DNA follows: TGCGCCAGCAGCCAAGCGAGGGGGGCCAAAAACATTCAGTACTTC. V and J are TRBV4-3 and TRBJ2-4, with D possibly being TRBD1 (6 bases). The CDR3 sequence is 15 residues long. V gave up 1 base and J gave up 1 base, with 8 bases separating them. From germline, CDR1 is LGHNA and CDR2 YSLEER.

This chain links TRBV4-1 with TRBJ2-6; TRBD2 is a possible D gene (7 bases). Germline values: CDR1 MGHRA, CDR2 YSYEKL. CDR3 length: 18 residues. V was clipped by 7 bases and J by 2 bases, with 21 bases between them. CDR3 amino acids: CASTIRLRGGAGANVLTF. CDR3 in DNA: TGCGCCAGCACTATACGACTAAGGGGGGGCGCTGGGGCCAACGTCCTGACTTTC.

This clonotype was seen only a few times. The chain employs TRBV5-1 and TRBJ2-2; 8 bases fit TRBD1. This CDR3 region has 15 residues. V lost 3 bases, J lost 3 bases, and 4 bases stayed unmatched. Germline CDR1 SGHRS, CDR2 YFSETQ. This chain's CDR3 is CASSYQGADTGELFF. In DNA, the CDR3 is TGCGCCAGCAGCTACCAGGGGGCGGACACCGGGGAGCTGTTTTTT.

V gene TRBV7-8 combines with J gene TRBJ1-2; the D gene is possibly TRBD1 (6 bases). Trimming removed 2 bases at V and 2 bases at J, with 9 bases between. CDR1 and CDR2 (germline): SGHVS, FQNEAQ. This CDR3 has 14 residues. CDR3 loop: CASSLWDKNYGYTF. CDR3 DNA sequence: TGTGCCAGCAGCTTATGGGACAAAAACTATGGCTACACCTTC. The full variable domain, its missing parts supplied by reference TRBV7-8 and TRBJ1-2, is GAGVSQSPRYKVAKRGQDVALRCDPISGHVSLFWYQQALGQGPEFLTYFQNEAQLDKSGLPSDRFFAERPEGSVSTLKIQRTQQEDSAVYLCASSLWDKNYGYTFGSGTRLTVV.

This clonotype was seen at least ten times. The V and J genes are TRBV4-1 and TRBJ1-1; tentatively, D is TRBD1 (5 bases). This CDR3 is 17 amino acids long. Trimming took 0 bases from V and 5 from J, leaving 19 bases between them. Germline V lookup: CDR1 MGHRA, CDR2 YSYEKL. Written as DNA, the CDR3 is TGCGCCAGCAGCCAAGACAGGACCGGGGCGGGAGGGACTGAAGCTTTCTTT. Translated, it gives CASSQDRTGAGGTEAFF.

Only a few counts were recorded for this clonotype. This chain uses TRBV12-3 or TRBV12-4 with TRBJ1-4, with D uncertain. CDR3 size: 13 residues. Trimming stripped 5 bases from V and 8 bases from J, with 12 bases between. CDR3 region: CASSLALWEKLFF. In DNA, the CDR3 is TGTGCCAGCAGTCTCGCACTTTGGGAAAAACTGTTTTTT.

This clonotype has a handful of counts. This chain joins TRBV6-6 and TRBJ1-2, with D possibly being TRBD1 (6 bases). V lost 7 bases, J lost 0 bases, and 15 bases lay in between. This CDR3 is built from 15 residues. CDR1 is MNHNY and CDR2 is SVGAGI in the germline V gene (reference sequence). The CDR3 DNA reads as TGTGCCAGCACCGACCGGGGGGCGACTAACTATGGCTACACCTTC. Translating gives CASTDRGATNYGYTF.

The rearrangement joins TRBV7-2 to TRBJ2-7; 9 bases line up with TRBD1. Trimming cost V 6 bases and J 2 bases; bases outside gene matches: 8. The CDR3 contains 15 residues. Germline CDR1 reads SGHTA; CDR2 reads FQGNSA. The CDR3 coding sequence is TGTGCCAGCAGACTGGGACAGGGCGAAACCTACGAGCAGTACTTC. This gives the protein CASRLGQGETYEQYF.

J is TRBJ2-2 and V is TRBV20-1; no definite D call. The CDR3 length is 13 residues. Deletions cut 3 bases from V and 7 bases from J, with 12 bases between. The germline V gene has CDR1 DFQATT and CDR2 SNEGSKA (reference sequence). The DNA for the CDR3 is TGCAGTGCTAGTGTACGGATGGGCGGGGAGCTGTTTTTT. Protein product: CSASVRMGGELFF.

This clonotype was seen only a few times. V usage is TRBV10-3 and J usage is TRBJ2-6; no clear D. With 4 bases removed from V and 0 bases from J, the gap between germline ends came to 7 bases. Germline-derived CDR1 and CDR2 are ENHRY and SYGVKD. This CDR3 comprises 15 residues. Here the CDR3 DNA reads TGTGCCATCAGTGCCCTGAGCTCTGGGGCCAACGTCCTGACTTTC. It specifies CAISALSSGANVLTF.

This clonotype occurred many times. The chain's CDR3 is CASSSWKQVTDGYTF. The CDR3 nucleotides are TGTGCCAGCAGCTCCTGGAAACAGGTTACCGATGGCTACACCTTC. The V and J genes are TRBV7-2 and TRBJ1-2; TRBD1 is a possible D gene (5 bases). V lost 4 bases and J lost 6, with 18 bases in between. Germline loops: CDR1 SGHTA, CDR2 FQGNSA. The CDR3 spans 15 residues.

This clonotype has ten or more counts. The rearrangement joins TRBV9 to TRBJ2-5, with 8 nucleotides matching TRBD1. The length of the CDR3 is 17 residues. Germline V CDR1 and CDR2: SGDLS, YYNGEE. The V segment lost 3 bases and the J segment 5 bases; nucleotides outside the gene matches: 15. The CDR3 coding sequence is TGTGCCAGCAGCGAGCGCCTGGGCAGGGGGCCTATCGAGACCCAGTACTTC. Protein: CASSERLGRGPIETQYF.

This clonotype was counted many times. The chain combines TRBV12-3 or TRBV12-4 with TRBJ1-1; D call uncertain. Trimming pared 3 bases from V and 1 base from J, leaving 3 bases between. The CDR3 sequence is 12 residues long. CDR3 residues: CASSFPNTEAFF. As DNA, the CDR3 is TGTGCCAGCAGTTTCCCGAACACTGAAGCTTTCTTT.

The V and J genes are TRBV6-5 and TRBJ2-2, with D unresolved. Trimming took off 0 bases at V and 4 bases at J, with 9 bases between the two ends. Per germline, CDR1 MNHEY and CDR2 SVGAGI. The CDR3 totals 15 residues. The CDR3 bases are TGTGCCAGCAGTTACTCTGGGGAATCCACCGGGGAGCTGTTTTTT. Amino acid sequence: CASSYSGESTGELFF.

In this sample, this clonotype turned up a few times. The rearrangement links TRBV6-6 to TRBJ2-7; TRBD2 matches at 10 bases. The V gene end was trimmed by 10 bases and the J gene end by 0 bases; junction bases not matched to a gene: 6. This CDR3 has 14 amino acids. CDR1 MNHNY and CDR2 SVGAGI come from the germline V gene (reference sequence). CDR3 sequence: CATHSGGYSYEQYV. The CDR3 nucleotides are TGTGCCACCCATAGCGGGGGGTACTCCTACGAGCAGTACGTC.

This clonotype was counted between two and nine times. The chain recombines TRBV30 with TRBJ1-5; D is ambiguous. Germline CDR1 GTSNPN, CDR2 SVGIG (reference sequence). V was clipped by 0 bases and J by 1 base, with 4 bases between them. The CDR3 has 13 amino acids. This CDR3 is CAWSVLSNQPQHF. The CDR3, as DNA: TGTGCCTGGAGTGTACTAAGCAATCAGCCCCAGCATTTT.

This clonotype has at least ten counts. The chain uses TRBV7-9 and TRBJ1-1; TRBD1 aligns across 9 bases. The length of the CDR3 is 16 residues. The germline V gene has CDR1 SEHNR and CDR2 FQNEAQ (reference sequence). The V and J ends lost 5 bases and 6 bases, in that order; junction bases with no gene match: 13. The DNA of the CDR3 is TGTGCCAGCAGCCAATTACAGGGGGCCAGGGTTCCTGAAGCTTTCTTT. It codes for CASSQLQGARVPEAFF.

This clonotype was seen repeatedly, ten times or more. The chain uses TRBV5-1 and TRBJ2-3; D is perhaps TRBD1 (6 bases). This CDR3 is built from 17 residues. Between the trimmed V and J ends, which lost 0 bases and 0 bases, there was a span of 14 bases. Germline lookup yields CDR1 SGHRS and CDR2 YFSETQ. CDR3 amino acids: CASSLALTGASTDTQYF. CDR3 nucleotide sequence: TGCGCCAGCAGCTTGGCTCTGACAGGAGCTAGCACAGATACGCAGTATTTT.

The chain employs TRBV12-3 or TRBV12-4 and TRBJ1-4, with a possible D match to TRBD1 (5 bases). The CDR3 loop spans 14 amino acids. With 5 bases removed from V and 7 bases from J, the gap between germline ends came to 14 bases. CDR3 loop: CASSLQVPTEKLFF. The CDR3, as DNA: TGTGCCAGCAGTCTACAGGTCCCGACTGAAAAACTGTTTTTT.

The sample holds many counts of this clonotype. The V call is TRBV5-1, the J call TRBJ2-1; TRBD1 might be the D (5 bases). Germline V gene data show CDR1 as SGHRS and CDR2 as YFSETQ. The CDR3 has 15 residues. Trimming left V 7 bases short and J 5 bases short, with 19 bases between. The CDR3: CASGRGALVDNEQFF. The CDR3 coding sequence is TGCGCCAGCGGGCGTGGGGCATTGGTCGACAATGAGCAGTTCTTC. Drawing the rest from reference TRBV5-1 and TRBJ2-1, the complete variable domain is KAGVTQTPRYLIKTRGQQVTLSCSPISGHRSVSWYQQTPGQGLQFLFEYFSETQRNKGNFPGRFSGRQFSNSRSEMNVSTLELGDSALYLCASGRGALVDNEQFFGPGTRLTVL.

This clonotype was detected a few times. J is TRBJ1-5 and V is TRBV7-2; D not resolved. This CDR3 comprises 16 residues. The V gene lost 0 bases and the J gene lost 3 bases, with 12 bases spanning the gap. From germline, CDR1 is SGHTA and CDR2 FQGNSA. Here the CDR3 DNA reads TGTGCCAGCAGCTTAGCACTCGGGTCTTACAATCAGCCCCAGCATTTT. It encodes CASSLALGSYNQPQHF. Full variable domain (missing parts from reference TRBV7-2 and TRBJ1-5): GAGVSQSPSNKVTEKGKDVELRCDPISGHTALYWYRQSLGQGLEFLIYFQGNSAPDKSGLPSDRFSAERTGGSVSTLTIQRTQQEDSAVYLCASSLALGSYNQPQHFGDGTRLSIL.

There are many counts of this clonotype. The V call is TRBV5-1, the J call TRBJ1-1, with a weak D call TRBD1 (6 bases). CDR3 length: 13 residues. Trimming removed 5 bases at V and 4 bases at J, with 12 bases between. The germline CDR1 and CDR2 sequences are SGHRS and YFSETQ. CDR3 protein: CASRLQGGTEAFF. The CDR3 DNA reads TGCGCCAGCAGACTACAGGGTGGCACTGAAGCTTTCTTT. Together with reference TRBV5-1 and TRBJ1-1, the CDR3 gives the full variable domain: KAGVTQTPRYLIKTRGQQVTLSCSPISGHRSVSWYQQTPGQGLQFLFEYFSETQRNKGNFPGRFSGRQFSNSRSEMNVSTLELGDSALYLCASRLQGGTEAFFGQGTRLTVV.